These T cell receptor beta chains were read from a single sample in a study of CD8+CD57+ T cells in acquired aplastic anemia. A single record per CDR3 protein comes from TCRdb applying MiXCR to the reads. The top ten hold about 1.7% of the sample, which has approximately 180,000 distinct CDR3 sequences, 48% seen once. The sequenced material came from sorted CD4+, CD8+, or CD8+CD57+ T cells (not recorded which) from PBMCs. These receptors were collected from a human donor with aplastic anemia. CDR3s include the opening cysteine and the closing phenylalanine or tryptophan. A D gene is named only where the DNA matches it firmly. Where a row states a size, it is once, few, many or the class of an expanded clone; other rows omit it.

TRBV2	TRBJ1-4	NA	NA	CASSGGRADEKLFF	TGTGCCAGCAGTGGGGGCAGGGCTGATGAAAAACTGTTTTTT
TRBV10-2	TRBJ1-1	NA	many	CASGVREGNTEAFF	TGCGCCAGCGGGGTTCGGGAGGGGAACACTGAAGCTTTCTTT
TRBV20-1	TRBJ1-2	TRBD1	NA	CSARDPDRARGYTF	TGCAGTGCTAGAGACCCGGACAGGGCTAGGGGCTACACCTTC
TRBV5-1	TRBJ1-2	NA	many	CASSAGAPNYGYTF	TGCGCCAGCAGCGCCGGGGCCCCTAACTATGGCTACACCTTC
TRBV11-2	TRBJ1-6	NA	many	CASSLESGENSPLHF	TGTGCCAGCAGCTTAGAGTCTGGGGAAAATTCACCCCTCCACTTT
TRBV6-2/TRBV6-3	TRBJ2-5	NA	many	CASRKTLETQYF	TGTGCCAGCAGGAAAACCCTAGAGACCCAGTACTTC
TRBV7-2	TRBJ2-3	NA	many	CASSLGGGADTQYF	TGTGCCAGCAGCTTAGGAGGGGGGGCAGATACGCAGTATTTT
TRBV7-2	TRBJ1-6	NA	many	CASSLRGAGDNSPLHF	TGTGCCAGCAGCTTAAGGGGCGCAGGGGATAATTCACCCCTCCACTTT
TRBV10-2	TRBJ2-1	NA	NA	CASSEPARVINSYNEQFF	TGCGCCAGCAGTGAGCCTGCTAGAGTTATAAACTCCTACAATGAGCAGTTCTTC
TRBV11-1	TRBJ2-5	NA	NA	CASSPRTAQETQYF	TGTGCCAGCAGCCCGAGGACTGCACAAGAGACCCAGTACTTC
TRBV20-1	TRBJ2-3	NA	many	CSASSPAWGGDTQYF	TGCAGTGCTAGCTCCCCCGCGTGGGGTGGGGATACGCAGTATTTT
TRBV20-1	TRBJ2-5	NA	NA	CSANRMLLQETQYF	TGCAGTGCTAATAGGATGTTGCTCCAAGAGACCCAGTACTTC
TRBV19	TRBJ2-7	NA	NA	CASSMYRSYEQYF	TGTGCCAGTAGTATGTACAGATCCTACGAGCAGTACTTC
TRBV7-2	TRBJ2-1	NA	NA	CASSPDRGNEQFF	TGTGCCAGCAGCCCAGATAGGGGCAATGAGCAGTTCTTC
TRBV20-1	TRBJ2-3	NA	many	CSARPPLVGDTQYF	TGCAGTGCTAGACCTCCCCTAGTTGGAGATACGCAGTATTTT
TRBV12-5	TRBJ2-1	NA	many	CASGLVLQGGEQFF	TGTGCTAGTGGTTTGGTACTGCAGGGAGGTGAGCAGTTCTTC
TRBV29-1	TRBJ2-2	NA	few	CSVEFSGRTGELFF	TGCAGCGTTGAATTTTCGGGGAGGACCGGGGAGCTGTTTTTT
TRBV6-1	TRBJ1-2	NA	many	CASSQTRQFGYTF	TGTGCCAGCAGCCAGACGAGGCAGTTTGGCTACACCTTC
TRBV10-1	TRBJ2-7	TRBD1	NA	CASKWTGDYTTYEQYF	TGCGCCAGTAAGTGGACAGGGGATTATACTACCTACGAGCAGTACTTC
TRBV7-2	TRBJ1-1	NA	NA	CAISDRQGMNTEAFF	TGTGCCATCAGTGATCGGCAGGGGATGAACACTGAAGCTTTCTTT
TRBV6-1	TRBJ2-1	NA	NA	CASRVGSEQFF	TGTGCCAGCAGGGTCGGGAGTGAGCAGTTCTTC
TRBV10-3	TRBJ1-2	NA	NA	CAISERGDYGYTF	TGTGCCATCAGTGAAAGGGGTGACTATGGCTACACCTTC
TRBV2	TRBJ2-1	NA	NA	CASSPASNEQFF	TGTGCCAGCAGTCCCGCTTCGAATGAGCAGTTCTTC
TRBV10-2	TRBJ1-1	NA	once	CASSDLAPLHENTEAFF	TGCGCCAGCAGTGACCTCGCCCCCCTACATGAGAACACTGAAGCTTTCTTT
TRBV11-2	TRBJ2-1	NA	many	CASSLTRGSYNEQFF	TGTGCCAGCAGCTTAACTCGCGGTTCCTACAATGAGCAGTTCTTC
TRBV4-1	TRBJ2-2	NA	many	CASSQVLAMNTGELFF	TGCGCCAGCAGCCAAGTATTAGCGATGAACACCGGGGAGCTGTTTTTT
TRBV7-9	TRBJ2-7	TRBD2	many	CASSLGLAGAWGEQYF	TGTGCCAGCAGCTTAGGGCTAGCGGGAGCCTGGGGCGAGCAGTACTTC
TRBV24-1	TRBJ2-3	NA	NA	CATSDSGTAGSTDTQYF	TGTGCCACCAGTGACTCCGGGACGGCGGGAAGCACAGATACGCAGTATTTT
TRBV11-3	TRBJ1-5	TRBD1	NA	CASSLGAGGGQPQHF	TGTGCCAGCAGCTTAGGCGCAGGGGGCGGTCAGCCCCAGCATTTT
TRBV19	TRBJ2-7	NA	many	CASSRPGAYEQYF	TGTGCCAGTAGTCGCCCGGGGGCCTACGAGCAGTACTTC
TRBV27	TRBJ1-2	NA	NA	CASSFRGRTTYGYTF	TGTGCCAGCAGTTTCAGGGGACGTACAACCTATGGCTACACCTTC
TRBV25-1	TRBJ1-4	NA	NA	CASRGLGEKLFF	TGTGCCAGCAGGGGGCTAGGTGAAAAACTGTTTTTT
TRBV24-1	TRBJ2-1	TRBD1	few	CATSDRDRVGYNEQFF	TGTGCCACCAGTGACAGGGACAGGGTGGGCTACAATGAGCAGTTCTTC
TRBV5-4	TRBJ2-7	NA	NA	CASSLGTAGTGGPEQYF	TGTGCCAGCAGCTTGGGGACAGCGGGCACCGGGGGGCCCGAGCAGTACTTC
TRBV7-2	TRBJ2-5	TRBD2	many	CASSHGLDAETQYF	TGTGCCAGCAGCCACGGACTAGATGCAGAGACCCAGTACTTC
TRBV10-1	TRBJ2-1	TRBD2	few	CASSGASGGNEQFF	TGCGCCAGCAGTGGGGCTAGCGGGGGGAATGAGCAGTTCTTC
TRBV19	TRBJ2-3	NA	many	CASNLGRHTDTQYF	TGTGCCAGTAATCTGGGCAGACACACAGATACGCAGTATTTT
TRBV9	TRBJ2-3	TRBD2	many	CASSLAGGGDTQYF	TGTGCCAGCAGCCTTGCCGGGGGGGGAGATACGCAGTATTTT
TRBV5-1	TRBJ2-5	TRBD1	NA	CASSLGSGGRETQYF	TGCGCCAGCAGCTTGGGGTCAGGGGGCCGAGAGACCCAGTACTTC
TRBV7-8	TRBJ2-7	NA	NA	CASSLGVGPAYEQYF	TGTGCCAGCAGCTTAGGGGTGGGTCCCGCCTACGAGCAGTACTTC
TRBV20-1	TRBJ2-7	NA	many	CSARTGPNYEQYF	TGCAGTGCTAGAACCGGGCCCAACTACGAGCAGTACTTC
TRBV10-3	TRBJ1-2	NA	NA	CAISDPRGGYGYTF	TGTGCCATCAGTGACCCCCGAGGAGGTTATGGCTACACCTTC
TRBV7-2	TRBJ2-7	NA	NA	CAGSLWRASYEQYF	TGTGCCGGCAGCTTATGGCGGGCCTCTTACGAGCAGTACTTC
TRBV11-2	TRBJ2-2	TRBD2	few	CASRGLAGGNTGELFF	TGTGCCAGCAGAGGACTAGCGGGGGGGAACACCGGGGAGCTGTTTTTT
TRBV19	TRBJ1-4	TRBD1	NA	CASSIWTGGNEKLFF	TGTGCCAGTAGTATCTGGACAGGGGGAAATGAAAAACTGTTTTTT
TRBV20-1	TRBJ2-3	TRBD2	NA	CSAQRTSGETDTQYF	TGCAGTGCCCAAAGGACTAGCGGGGAAACAGATACGCAGTATTTT
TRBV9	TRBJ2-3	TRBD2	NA	CASSGTSGVGGDTQYF	TGTGCCAGCAGCGGGACTAGCGGGGTCGGGGGGGATACGCAGTATTTT
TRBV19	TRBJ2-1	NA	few	CASSMRGEQGQEQFF	TGTGCCAGTAGTATGCGGGGTGAACAGGGACAAGAGCAGTTCTTC
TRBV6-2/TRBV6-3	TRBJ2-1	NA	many	CASSSVTATRYNEQFF	TGTGCCAGCAGTTCCGTTACAGCTACCCGATACAATGAGCAGTTCTTC